The 15 T cell receptor beta chains listed next were all sequenced from one sample in a study of T cells in pancreatic ductal adenocarcinoma. Only in-frame clones appear in the TCRdb table, and some are missing; sequencing was by immunoSEQ multiplex PCR. Of about 30,000 clones listed, roughly 92% are singletons. Surgery without prior neoadjuvant therapy was the treatment of the selected pancreatic ductal adenocarcinoma patients. The specimen sequenced was PBMCs. These receptor sequences come from a human donor with pancreatic ductal adenocarcinoma.

The chain is built from TRBV9 and TRBJ1-4; maybe TRBD1 (5 bases). The CDR3 is 13 residues long. Trimming stripped 3 bases from V and 5 bases from J, with 8 bases between. Germline V lookup: CDR1 SGDLS, CDR2 YYNGEE. CDR3 loop: CASSAGLNEKLFF. The DNA of the CDR3 is TGTGCCAGCAGCGCGGGACTAAATGAAAAACTGTTTTTT.

The chain links TRBV5-1 to TRBJ1-2, with a weak D call TRBD1 (5 bases). Germline V gene sequence: CDR1 SGHRS, CDR2 YFSETQ. Trimming pared 3 bases from V and 3 bases from J, leaving 12 bases between. CDR3 length: 14 residues. CDR3 loop: CASSWGVMDYGYTF. DNA of the CDR3: TGCGCCAGCAGCTGGGGGGTGATGGACTATGGCTACACCTTC.

The rearrangement uses TRBV19 and TRBJ1-1; no firm D call. Germline assignment: CDR1 LNHDA and CDR2 SQIVND (reference sequence). This CDR3 comprises 15 residues. Trimming took 7 bases from V and 3 from J, leaving 18 bases between them. This CDR3 reads CASINRGGSHTEAFF. The CDR3, as DNA: TGTGCCAGTATCAACAGAGGAGGGTCCCACACTGAAGCTTTCTTT.

V gene TRBV10-3 combines with J gene TRBJ1-5; D is unresolved. The V end lost 0 bases, the J end lost 4 bases, and 13 bases lay between the germline ends. This CDR3 contains 16 residues. The germline CDR1 and CDR2 sequences are ENHRY and SYGVKD. The CDR3 loop reads CAISESEKGLNQPQHF. CDR3 DNA sequence: TGTGCCATCAGTGAGTCGGAAAAGGGCTTGAATCAGCCCCAGCATTTT.

The V call is TRBV29-1, the J call TRBJ2-2; D tentatively reads TRBD1 or TRBD2 (5 bases each). The CDR3 runs 13 residues. In germline, CDR1 is SQVTM, CDR2 ANQGSEA. Trimming stripped 5 bases from V and 2 bases from J, with 9 bases between. The CDR3 DNA is TGCAGCGTTCGGGGCGAAAACACCGGGGAGCTGTTTTTT. Translated: CSVRGENTGELFF.

The V gene is TRBV10-3, the J gene TRBJ2-1; either TRBD1 or TRBD2 may supply D (7 bases each). The CDR3 is 15 residues long. CDR1 ENHRY and CDR2 SYGVKD come from the germline V gene. The V end lost 6 bases, the J end lost 9 bases, and 21 bases lay between the germline ends. As DNA, the CDR3 is TGTGCCATCAGCGACCGGGACAGCGGCGGGGGTGAGCAGTTCTTC. Translating it yields CAISDRDSGGGEQFF.

The chain is built from TRBV5-1 and TRBJ2-7, with 8 bases lining up with TRBD1. V was pared by 5 bases and J by 6 bases, with 13 bases of the junction left unmatched. Germline V gene lookup returns CDR1 SGHRS and CDR2 YFSETQ. The CDR3 covers 15 residues. In nucleotides, the CDR3 is TGCGCCAGCAGTTCTGGACAGGGTGCCTACGGCGAGCAGTACTTC. Translating gives CASSSGQGAYGEQYF. Full variable domain (outside the CDR3, taken from reference TRBV5-1 and TRBJ2-7): KAGVTQTPRYLIKTRGQQVTLSCSPISGHRSVSWYQQTPGQGLQFLFEYFSETQRNKGNFPGRFSGRQFSNSRSEMNVSTLELGDSALYLCASSSGQGAYGEQYFGPGTRLTVT.

This clone showed up just once. The rearrangement uses TRBV5-4 and TRBJ2-1; a weak D match, TRBD2 (5 bases). The V end lost 4 bases, the J end lost 3 bases, and 14 bases lay between the germline ends. The CDR3 has 15 residues. In germline, CDR1 is SGHNT, CDR2 YYREEE (reference sequence). CDR3 sequence reads: CASSPESGFYNEQFF. DNA of the CDR3: TGTGCCAGCAGCCCGGAAAGCGGCTTCTACAATGAGCAGTTCTTC. The whole variable domain, remainder taken from reference TRBV5-4 and TRBJ2-1, is ETGVTQSPTHLIKTRGQQVTLRCSSQSGHNTVSWYQQALGQGPQFIFQYYREEENGRGNFPPRFSGLQFPNYSSELNVNALELDDSALYLCASSPESGFYNEQFFGPGTRLTVL.

This chain joins TRBV7-9 and TRBJ2-5, with TRBD1 identical over 9 bases. V dropped 2 bases and J dropped 5; count of bases not matched to a gene: 3. Germline assignment: CDR1 SEHNR and CDR2 FQNEAQ (reference sequence). The CDR3 length is 14 residues. The chain's CDR3 is CASSLTGGFETQYF. The CDR3 DNA is TGTGCCAGCAGCTTAACAGGGGGCTTTGAGACCCAGTACTTC.

The rearrangement joins TRBV28 to TRBJ2-1; 8 bases are a match to TRBD2. This CDR3 is 12 amino acids long. Trimming took 2 bases from V and 15 from J; bases not matched to a gene: 6. Germline CDR1 MDHEN, CDR2 SYDVKM. CDR3 loop: CASSLPGLEAFF. CDR3 nucleotide sequence: TGTGCCAGCAGTTTACCGGGACTAGAGGCGTTCTTC.

The V gene is TRBV19, the J gene TRBJ2-2, with 12 bases identical to TRBD2. The CDR3 totals 16 residues. Germline assignment: CDR1 LNHDA and CDR2 SQIVND (reference sequence). V gave up 7 bases and J gave up 5 bases; unmatched junction bases: 8. CDR3 in amino acids: CASNPSGLAGTGELFF. CDR3 DNA sequence: TGTGCCAGTAACCCCTCAGGACTAGCGGGAACCGGGGAGCTGTTTTTT.

To note about this clone: In the same sample, other DNA sequences code for this CDR3. J is TRBJ2-3 and V is TRBV5-6, with D tentatively TRBD2 (6 bases). Trimming stripped 2 bases from V and 0 bases from J, with 10 bases between. CDR1 SGHDT and CDR2 YYEEEE come from the germline V gene. This CDR3 is built from 15 residues. CDR3: CASSLGRESTDTQYF. DNA of the CDR3: TGTGCCAGCAGCTTAGGTCGGGAGAGCACAGATACGCAGTATTTT.

The chain employs TRBV10-3 and TRBJ2-7; D is uncertain. The CDR3 loop spans 13 amino acids. CDR1 and CDR2 from the germline V gene are ENHRY and SYGVKD. V was shortened by 6 bases and J by 3 bases, with 12 bases between the two germline ends. The CDR3 DNA reads as TGTGCCATCAGCAACCATAAGGGCTACGAGCAGTACTTC. Translating gives CAISNHKGYEQYF.

The V gene is TRBV30, the J gene TRBJ1-2; weak D call: TRBD1 (6 bases). The CDR3 is made up of 14 amino acids. Germline CDR1 and CDR2: GTSNPN and SVGIG (reference sequence). The ends were cut back, 1 base at V and 7 bases at J, with 16 bases in the middle. The CDR3 here is CAWSDLFGRGGYTF. The CDR3 coding sequence is TGTGCCTGGAGTGACCTGTTCGGCAGGGGTGGCTACACCTTC.

The gene calls are TRBV18 and TRBJ2-7; D not certain. V was shortened by 1 base and J by 4 bases, with 5 bases between the two germline ends. This CDR3 region has 12 residues. Germline CDR1 reads KGHSH; CDR2 reads LQKENI. The CDR3 nucleotides read TGTGCCAGCTCACCACGAGTGTACGAGCAGTACTTC. Protein product: CASSPRVYEQYF. Using reference TRBV18 and TRBJ2-7 for the parts outside the CDR3, the full variable domain is NAGVMQNPRHLVRRRGQEARLRCSPMKGHSHVYWYRQLPEEGLKFMVYLQKENIIDESGMPKERFSAEFPKEGPSILRIQQVVRGDSAAYFCASSPRVYEQYFGPGTRLTVT.